One and the same sample provided the 3 T cell receptor beta chains below, sequenced in a study of T cell changes during pregnancy in multiple sclerosis. This table comes from immunoSEQ multiplex PCR, and its TCRdb copy is limited to in-frame clones, with some not included. This sample yields about 80,000 clones, of which around 90% are seen a single time; around 3% belongs to the top ten. This specimen was peripheral blood, taken before pregnancy. The receptors were sampled from a female donor with multiple sclerosis, enrolled in a pregnancy study.

The V call is TRBV5-1, the J call TRBJ1-1; D is unclear. From germline, CDR1 is SGHRS and CDR2 YFSETQ. V shed 0 bases and J shed 3 bases, with 6 bases lying between them. CDR3 length: 13 residues. The DNA for the CDR3 is TGCGCCAGCAGCTTGGGGCAGTACACTGAAGCTTTCTTT. Translating gives CASSLGQYTEAFF.

The chain combines TRBV4-3 with TRBJ2-2, with 10 bases matching TRBD2. V lost 0 bases, J lost 6 bases, and 7 bases stayed unmatched. Germline CDR1 is LGHNA and CDR2 is YSLEER. The CDR3 totals 17 residues. Written as DNA, the CDR3 is TGCGCCAGCAGCCAAGACAGCGGGAGGGCCTTCGCCGGGGAGCTGTTTTTT. Protein sequence: CASSQDSGRAFAGELFF.

V gene TRBV10-3 combines with J gene TRBJ2-1; D might be TRBD1 (6 bases). The germline gives CDR1 ENHRY, CDR2 SYGVKD. This CDR3 spans 17 amino acids. Trimming cost V 6 bases and J 1 base, with 19 bases left between them. Written as DNA, the CDR3 is TGTGCCATCAGCTTTCAGGAACAGGGTGATTCCTACAATGAGCAGTTCTTC. Protein sequence: CAISFQEQGDSYNEQFF.